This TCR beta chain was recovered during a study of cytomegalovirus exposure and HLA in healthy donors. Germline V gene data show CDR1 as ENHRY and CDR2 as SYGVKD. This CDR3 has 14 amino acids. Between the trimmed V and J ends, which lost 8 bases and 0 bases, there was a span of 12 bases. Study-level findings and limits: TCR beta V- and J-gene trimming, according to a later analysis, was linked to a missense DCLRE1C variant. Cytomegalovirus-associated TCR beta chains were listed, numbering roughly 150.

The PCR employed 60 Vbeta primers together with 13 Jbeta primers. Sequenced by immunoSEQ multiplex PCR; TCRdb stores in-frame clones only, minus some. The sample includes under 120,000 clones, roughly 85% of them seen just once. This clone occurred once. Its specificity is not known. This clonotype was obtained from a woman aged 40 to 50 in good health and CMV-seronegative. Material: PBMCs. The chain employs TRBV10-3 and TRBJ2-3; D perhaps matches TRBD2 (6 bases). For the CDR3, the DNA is TGTGCCATCTCTGGGACTTCTAGCACAGATACGCAGTATTTT. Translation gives CAISGTSSTDTQYF.